Given below is one TCR beta chain in context. Germline lookup yields CDR1 MNHNS and CDR2 SASEGT. Trimming at V came to 0 bases and at J to 6 bases, leaving 7 bases not matched to a gene. The CDR3 totals 16 residues. This sample was taken from a study of blood T cell repertoires in COVID-19. Sequencing used immunoSEQ multiplex PCR; TCRdb keeps in-frame clones, though not all of them. The table records more than 450,000 clones, roughly 87% of them present only once. For recovered donors of Cohort 3, there were two negative PCRs, clearance, or symptom resolution. The sample comprised PBMCs or T cells enriched from blood (not recorded which). This TCR was recovered from a woman aged 18 to 35 who had recovered from COVID-19. The V gene is TRBV6-1, the J gene TRBJ2-3, with TRBD2 identical over 9 bases. The DNA for the CDR3 is TGTGCCAGCAGTGAAGCGCTGACGGCGGGGGGGGATACGCAGTATTTT. This gives the protein CASSEALTAGGDTQYF.